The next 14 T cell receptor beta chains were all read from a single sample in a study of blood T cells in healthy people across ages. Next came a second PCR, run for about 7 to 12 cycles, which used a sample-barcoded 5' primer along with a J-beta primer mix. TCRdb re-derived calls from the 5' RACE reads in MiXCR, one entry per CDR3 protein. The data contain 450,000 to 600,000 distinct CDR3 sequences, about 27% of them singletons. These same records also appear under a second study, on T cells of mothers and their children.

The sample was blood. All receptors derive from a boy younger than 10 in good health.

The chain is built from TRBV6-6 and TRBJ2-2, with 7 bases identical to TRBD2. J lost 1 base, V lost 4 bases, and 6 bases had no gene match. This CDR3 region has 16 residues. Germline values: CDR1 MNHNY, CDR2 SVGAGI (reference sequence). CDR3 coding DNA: TGTGCCAGCAGTTGGGGGGGGACGGTGAACACCGGGGAGCTGTTTTTT. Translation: CASSWGGTVNTGELFF.

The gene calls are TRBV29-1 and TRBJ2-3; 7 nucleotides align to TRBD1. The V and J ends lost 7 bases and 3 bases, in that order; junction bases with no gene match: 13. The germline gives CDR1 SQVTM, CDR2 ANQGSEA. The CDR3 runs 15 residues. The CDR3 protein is CSADGAGGGTDTQYF. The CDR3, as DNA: TGCAGCGCCGACGGGGCAGGGGGTGGAACAGATACGCAGTATTTT.

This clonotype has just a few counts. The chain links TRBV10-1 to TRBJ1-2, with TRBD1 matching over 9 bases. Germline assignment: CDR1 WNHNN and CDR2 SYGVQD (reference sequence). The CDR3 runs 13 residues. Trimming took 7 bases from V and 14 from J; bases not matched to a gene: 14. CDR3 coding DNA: TGCGCCAGCAAGGCGGGACAGGGCAAATTTTATACCTTC. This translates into CASKAGQGKFYTF.

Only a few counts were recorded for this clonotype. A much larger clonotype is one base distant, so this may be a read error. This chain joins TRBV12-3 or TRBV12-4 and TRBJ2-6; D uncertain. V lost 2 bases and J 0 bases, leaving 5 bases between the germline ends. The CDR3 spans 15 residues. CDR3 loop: CASSLWVSGANVLTF. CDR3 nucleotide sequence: TGTGCCAGCAGTTTATGGGTCTCTGGGGCCAACGTCCTGACTTTC.

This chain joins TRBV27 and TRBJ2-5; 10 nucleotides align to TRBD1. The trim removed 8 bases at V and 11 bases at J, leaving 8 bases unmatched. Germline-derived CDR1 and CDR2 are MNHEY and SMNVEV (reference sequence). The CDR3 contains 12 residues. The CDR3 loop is CASADRGREQYF. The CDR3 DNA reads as TGTGCCAGCGCAGACAGGGGGCGTGAGCAGTACTTC.

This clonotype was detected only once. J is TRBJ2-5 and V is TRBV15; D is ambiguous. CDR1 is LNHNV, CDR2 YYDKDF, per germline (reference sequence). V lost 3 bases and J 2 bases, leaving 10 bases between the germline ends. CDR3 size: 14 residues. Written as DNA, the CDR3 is TGTGCCACCAGCAGGCCACCCCAACAAGAGACCCAGTACTTC. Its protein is CATSRPPQQETQYF.

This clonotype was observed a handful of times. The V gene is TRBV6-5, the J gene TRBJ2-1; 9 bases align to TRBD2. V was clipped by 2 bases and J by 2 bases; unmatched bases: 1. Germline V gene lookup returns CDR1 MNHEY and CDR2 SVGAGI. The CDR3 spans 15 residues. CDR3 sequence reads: CASSYRGGAYNEQFF. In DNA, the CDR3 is TGTGCCAGCAGTTACCGCGGGGGGGCCTACAATGAGCAGTTCTTC.

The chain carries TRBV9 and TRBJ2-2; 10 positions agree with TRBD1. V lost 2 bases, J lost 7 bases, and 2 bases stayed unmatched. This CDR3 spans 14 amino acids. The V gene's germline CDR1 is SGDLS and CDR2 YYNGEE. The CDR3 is CASSVTGGYGELFF. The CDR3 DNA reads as TGTGCCAGCAGCGTGACAGGGGGCTACGGGGAGCTGTTTTTT.

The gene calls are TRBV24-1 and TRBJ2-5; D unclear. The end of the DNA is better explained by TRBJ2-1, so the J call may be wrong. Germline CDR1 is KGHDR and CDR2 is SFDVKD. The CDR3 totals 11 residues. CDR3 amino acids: CATSERDEQFF. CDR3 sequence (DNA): TGTGCCACCAGTGAGCGAGATGAGCAGTTCTTC.

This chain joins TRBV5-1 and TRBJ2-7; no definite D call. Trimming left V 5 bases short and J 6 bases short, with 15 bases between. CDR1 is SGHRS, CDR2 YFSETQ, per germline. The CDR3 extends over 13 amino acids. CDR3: CASSYQDEVEQYF. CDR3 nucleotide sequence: TGCGCCAGCAGTTATCAGGACGAGGTCGAGCAGTACTTC.

The CDR3 region is CASSTQTYNEQFF. CDR3 DNA: TGCGCCAGCAGCACACAAACTTACAATGAGCAGTTCTTC. The J gene is TRBJ2-1, the V gene TRBV5-1; D call uncertain. Germline V CDR1 and CDR2: SGHRS, YFSETQ. V lost 4 bases, J lost 4 bases, and 9 bases lay in between. This CDR3 is 13 amino acids long.

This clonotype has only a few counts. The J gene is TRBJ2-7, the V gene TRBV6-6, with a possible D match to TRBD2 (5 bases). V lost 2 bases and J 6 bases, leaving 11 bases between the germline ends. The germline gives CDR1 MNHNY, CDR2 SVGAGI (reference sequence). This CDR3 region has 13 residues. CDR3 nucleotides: TGTGCCAGCAGTTACGGGAGAATCGGCGAGCAGTACTTC. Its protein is CASSYGRIGEQYF.

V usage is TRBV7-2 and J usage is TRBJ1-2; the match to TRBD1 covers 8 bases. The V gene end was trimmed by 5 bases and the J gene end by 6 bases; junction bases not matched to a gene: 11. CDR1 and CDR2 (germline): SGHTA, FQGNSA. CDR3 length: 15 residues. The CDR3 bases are TGTGCCAGCAGCCTCGCAGTGACAGGGGTCGATGGCTACACCTTC. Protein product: CASSLAVTGVDGYTF.

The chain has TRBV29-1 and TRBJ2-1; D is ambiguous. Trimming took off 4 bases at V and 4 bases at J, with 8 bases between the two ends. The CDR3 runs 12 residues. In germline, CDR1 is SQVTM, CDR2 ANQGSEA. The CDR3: CSVVTDYNEQFF. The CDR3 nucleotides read TGCAGCGTTGTCACAGATTACAATGAGCAGTTCTTC.